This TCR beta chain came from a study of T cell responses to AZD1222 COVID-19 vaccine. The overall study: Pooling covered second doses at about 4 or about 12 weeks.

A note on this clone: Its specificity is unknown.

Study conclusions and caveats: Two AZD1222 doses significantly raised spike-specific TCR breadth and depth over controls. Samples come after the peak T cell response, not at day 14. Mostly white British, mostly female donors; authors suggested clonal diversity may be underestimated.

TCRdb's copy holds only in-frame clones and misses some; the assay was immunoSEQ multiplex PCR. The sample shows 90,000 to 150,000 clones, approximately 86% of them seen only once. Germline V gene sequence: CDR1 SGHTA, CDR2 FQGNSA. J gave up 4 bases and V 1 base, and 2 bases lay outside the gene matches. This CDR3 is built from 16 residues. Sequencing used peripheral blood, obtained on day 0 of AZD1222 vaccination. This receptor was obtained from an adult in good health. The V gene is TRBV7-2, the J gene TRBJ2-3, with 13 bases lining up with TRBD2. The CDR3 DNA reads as TGTGCCAGCAGCTTAGAACTAGCGGGGGGGCCAGATACGCAGTATTTT. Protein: CASSLELAGGPDTQYF.